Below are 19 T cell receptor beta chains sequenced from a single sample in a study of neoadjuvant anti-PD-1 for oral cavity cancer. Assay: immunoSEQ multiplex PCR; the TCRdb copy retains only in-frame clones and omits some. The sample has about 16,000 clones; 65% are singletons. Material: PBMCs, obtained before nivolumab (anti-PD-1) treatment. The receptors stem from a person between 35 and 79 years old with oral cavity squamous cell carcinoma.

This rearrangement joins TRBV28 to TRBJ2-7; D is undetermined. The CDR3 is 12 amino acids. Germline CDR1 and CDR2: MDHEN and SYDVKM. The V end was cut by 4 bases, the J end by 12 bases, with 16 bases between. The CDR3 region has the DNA TGTGCCAGCAGTTCCTTTGGGGTGGTATGGTACTTC. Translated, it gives CASSSFGVVWYF.

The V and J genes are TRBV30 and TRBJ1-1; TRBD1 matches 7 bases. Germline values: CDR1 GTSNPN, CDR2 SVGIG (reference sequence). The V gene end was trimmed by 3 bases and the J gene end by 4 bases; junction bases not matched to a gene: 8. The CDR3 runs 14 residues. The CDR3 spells CAWRRITGVTEAFF. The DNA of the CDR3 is TGTGCCTGGAGGAGAATAACAGGGGTCACTGAAGCTTTCTTT.

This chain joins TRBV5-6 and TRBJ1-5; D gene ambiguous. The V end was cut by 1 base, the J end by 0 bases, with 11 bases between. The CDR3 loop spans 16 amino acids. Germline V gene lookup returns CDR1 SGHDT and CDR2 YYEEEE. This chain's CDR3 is CASSLFPGYSNQPQHF. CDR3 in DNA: TGTGCCAGCAGCTTGTTCCCCGGTTATAGCAATCAGCCCCAGCATTTT. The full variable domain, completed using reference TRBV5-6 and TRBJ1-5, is DAGVTQSPTHLIKTRGQQVTLRCSPKSGHDTVSWYQQALGQGPQFIFQYYEEEERQRGNFPDRFSGHQFPNYSSELNVNALLLGDSALYLCASSLFPGYSNQPQHFGDGTRLSIL.

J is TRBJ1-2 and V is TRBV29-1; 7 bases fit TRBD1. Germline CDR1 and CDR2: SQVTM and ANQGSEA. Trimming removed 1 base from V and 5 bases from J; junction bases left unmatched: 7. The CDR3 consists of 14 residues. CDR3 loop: CSVEVDGQVYGYTF. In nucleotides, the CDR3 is TGCAGCGTTGAAGTGGATGGACAGGTATATGGCTACACCTTC.

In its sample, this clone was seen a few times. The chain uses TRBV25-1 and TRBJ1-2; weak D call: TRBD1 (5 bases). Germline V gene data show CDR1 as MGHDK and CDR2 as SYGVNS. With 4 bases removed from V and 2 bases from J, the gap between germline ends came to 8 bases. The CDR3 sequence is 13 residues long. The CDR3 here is CASSVTGNYGYTF. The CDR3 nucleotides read TGTGCCAGCAGTGTCACAGGAAACTATGGCTACACCTTC.

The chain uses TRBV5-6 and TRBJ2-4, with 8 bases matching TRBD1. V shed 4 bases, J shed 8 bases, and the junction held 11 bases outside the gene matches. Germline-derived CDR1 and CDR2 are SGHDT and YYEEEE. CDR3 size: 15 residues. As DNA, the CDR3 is TGTGCCAGCAGCAATCGGGACAGGCCGTCGGACATTCAGTACTTC. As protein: CASSNRDRPSDIQYF.

CDR3 region: CASHALGQPQHF. CDR3 nucleotide sequence: TGTGCCAGCCACGCGCTGGGACAGCCCCAGCATTTT. The chain links TRBV19 to TRBJ1-5; the D is unclear. The CDR3 is 12 residues long. Deletions cut 9 bases from V and 7 bases from J, with 13 bases between. Germline CDR1 reads LNHDA; CDR2 reads SQIVND (reference sequence).

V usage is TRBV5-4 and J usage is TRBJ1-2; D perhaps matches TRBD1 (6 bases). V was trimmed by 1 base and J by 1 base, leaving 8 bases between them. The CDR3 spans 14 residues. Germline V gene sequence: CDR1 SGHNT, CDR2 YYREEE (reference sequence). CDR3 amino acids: CASSLYRDNYGYTF. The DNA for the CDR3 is TGTGCCAGCAGCTTGTACAGGGATAACTATGGCTACACCTTC. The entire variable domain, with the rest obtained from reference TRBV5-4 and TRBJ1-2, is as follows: ETGVTQSPTHLIKTRGQQVTLRCSSQSGHNTVSWYQQALGQGPQFIFQYYREEENGRGNFPPRFSGLQFPNYSSELNVNALELDDSALYLCASSLYRDNYGYTFGSGTRLTVV.

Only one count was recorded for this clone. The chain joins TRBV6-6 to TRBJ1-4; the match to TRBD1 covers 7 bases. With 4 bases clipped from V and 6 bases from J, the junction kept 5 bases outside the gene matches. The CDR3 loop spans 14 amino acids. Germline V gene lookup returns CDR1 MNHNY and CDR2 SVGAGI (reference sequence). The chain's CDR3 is CASSSGGSYEKLFF. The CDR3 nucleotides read TGTGCCAGCAGTTCAGGGGGGAGTTATGAAAAACTGTTTTTT.

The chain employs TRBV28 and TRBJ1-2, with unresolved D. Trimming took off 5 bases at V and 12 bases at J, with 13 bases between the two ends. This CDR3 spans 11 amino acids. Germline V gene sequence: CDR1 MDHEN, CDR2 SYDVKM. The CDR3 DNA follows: TGTGCCAGCAGTCAGCACCTGATCCACACCTTC. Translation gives CASSQHLIHTF.

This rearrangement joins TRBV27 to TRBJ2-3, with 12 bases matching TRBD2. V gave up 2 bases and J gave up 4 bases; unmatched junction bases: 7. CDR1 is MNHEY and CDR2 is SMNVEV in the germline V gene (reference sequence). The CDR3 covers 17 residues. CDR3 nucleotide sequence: TGTGCCAGCAGTTTAGGCCTAGCGGGAGGGTTCGCAGATACGCAGTATTTT. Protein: CASSLGLAGGFADTQYF.

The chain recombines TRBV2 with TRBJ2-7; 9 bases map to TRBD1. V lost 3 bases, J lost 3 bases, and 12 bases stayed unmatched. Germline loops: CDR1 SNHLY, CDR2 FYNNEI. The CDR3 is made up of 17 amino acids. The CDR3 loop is CASSDDTTGGDDYEQYF. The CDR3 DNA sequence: TGTGCCAGCAGTGACGATACCACAGGGGGCGATGACTACGAGCAGTACTTC.

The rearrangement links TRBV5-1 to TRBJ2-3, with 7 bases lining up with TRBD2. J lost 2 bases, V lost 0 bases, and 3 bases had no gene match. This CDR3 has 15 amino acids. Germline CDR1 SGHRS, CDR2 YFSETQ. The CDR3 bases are TGCGCCAGCAGCTTGGAGGGGAGGGACACAGATACGCAGTATTTT. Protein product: CASSLEGRDTDTQYF.

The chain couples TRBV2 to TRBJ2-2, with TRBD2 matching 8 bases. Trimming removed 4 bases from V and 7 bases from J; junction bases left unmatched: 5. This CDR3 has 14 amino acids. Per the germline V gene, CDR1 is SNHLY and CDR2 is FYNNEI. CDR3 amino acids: CASSARGGGGELFF. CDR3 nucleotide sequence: TGTGCCAGCAGTGCACGGGGGGGCGGCGGGGAGCTGTTTTTT.

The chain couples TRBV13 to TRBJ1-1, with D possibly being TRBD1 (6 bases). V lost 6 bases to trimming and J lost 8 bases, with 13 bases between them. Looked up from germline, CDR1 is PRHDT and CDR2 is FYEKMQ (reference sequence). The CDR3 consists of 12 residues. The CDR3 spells CASRPRQAEAFF. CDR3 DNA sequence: TGTGCCAGCAGACCTAGACAGGCCGAAGCTTTCTTT.

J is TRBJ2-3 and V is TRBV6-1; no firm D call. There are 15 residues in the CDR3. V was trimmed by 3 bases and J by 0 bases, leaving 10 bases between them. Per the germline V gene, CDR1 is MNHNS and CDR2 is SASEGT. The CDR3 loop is CASSEAYSSTDTQYF. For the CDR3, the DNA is TGTGCCAGCAGTGAGGCGTATTCGAGCACAGATACGCAGTATTTT.

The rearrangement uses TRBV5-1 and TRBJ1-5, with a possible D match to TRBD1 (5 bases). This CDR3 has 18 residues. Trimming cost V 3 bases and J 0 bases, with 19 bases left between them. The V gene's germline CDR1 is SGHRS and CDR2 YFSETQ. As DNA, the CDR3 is TGCGCCAGCAGCTCGGGACGGCCCCATACATATAGCAATCAGCCCCAGCATTTT. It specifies CASSSGRPHTYSNQPQHF.

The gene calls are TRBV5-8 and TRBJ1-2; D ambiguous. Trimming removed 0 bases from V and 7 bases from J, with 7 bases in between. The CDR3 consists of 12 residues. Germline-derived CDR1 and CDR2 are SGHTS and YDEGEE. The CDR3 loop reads CASSLGTIGYTF. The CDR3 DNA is TGTGCCAGCAGCTTGGGGACTATTGGCTACACCTTC.

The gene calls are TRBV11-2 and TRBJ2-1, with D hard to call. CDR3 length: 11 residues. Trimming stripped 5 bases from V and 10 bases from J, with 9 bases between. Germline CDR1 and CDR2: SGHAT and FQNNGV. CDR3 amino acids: CASSGNPEQFF. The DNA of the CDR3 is TGTGCCAGCAGCGGAAACCCCGAGCAGTTCTTC.